The rows below give T cell receptor beta chains drawn from one sample of a study of T cells in Graves' hyperthyroidism and ophthalmopathy. One entry per CDR3 protein results from TCRdb running MiXCR on the multiplex PCR reads. This sample carries about 620,000 distinct CDR3 sequences, about a sixth of them seen once, and the ten largest clones take approximately 3.9%. The sequenced material came from blood. The receptor source for this set is a woman aged 25 to 39 with Graves' hyperthyroidism. CDR3s include the opening cysteine and the closing phenylalanine or tryptophan. D genes are given only for firm matches. Only some rows state a clone size, as once, few, many or a class for expanded clones.

>TRBV9|TRBJ2-1|NA|many
TGTGCCAGCAGCGTATTTGCGGGATCTGAGCAGTTCTTC
CASSVFAGSEQFF
>TRBV6-1|TRBJ2-6|NA|NA
TGTGCCAGCAGTCTTAGACAGACTGGGGCCAACGTCCTGACTTTC
CASSLRQTGANVLTF
>TRBV11-2|TRBJ1-2|NA|NA
TGTGCCAGCAGCTTAGATTCCCCCCCCGCGAGTTTTTCTAACTATGGCTACACCTTC
CASSLDSPPASFSNYGYTF
>TRBV19|TRBJ1-5|NA|few
TGTGCCAGTAGCTCCCGGAGAGGCAATCAGCCCCAGCATTTT
CASSSRRGNQPQHF
>TRBV28|TRBJ2-7|TRBD2|many
TGTGCCAGCAGTCTAAGACTAGCCGAGACCTACGAGCAGTACTTC
CASSLRLAETYEQYF
>TRBV4-1|TRBJ2-1|TRBD1|few
TGCGCCAGCAGCCGAAGGATCCGGGACAGGGTGGGCAATGAGCAGTTCTTC
CASSRRIRDRVGNEQFF
>TRBV5-1|TRBJ2-2|NA|many
TGCGCCAGCAGCTACCAACACGGCACCGGGGAGCTGTTTTTT
CASSYQHGTGELFF
>TRBV12-3/TRBV12-4|TRBJ1-5|TRBD1|many
TGTGCCAGCAGGTCGACAGGGCAGCCCCAGCATTTT
CASRSTGQPQHF
>TRBV12-3/TRBV12-4|TRBJ2-1|NA|many
TGTGCCAGCAGTCCCTGGGACCCTAAGAGGGAGCAGTTCTTC
CASSPWDPKREQFF
>TRBV28|TRBJ2-5|TRBD1|many
TGTGCCAGCGGAACCGGGACAGGGGTTCAAGAGACCCAGTACTTC
CASGTGTGVQETQYF
>TRBV4-1|TRBJ1-4|NA|NA
TGCGCCAGCAGCAAGCCGTTAATTAATGAAAAACTGTTTTTT
CASSKPLINEKLFF
>TRBV6-1|TRBJ2-5|NA|many
TGTGCCAGCACTTCCTCTAGGGCCTCGGAGACCCAGTACTTC
CASTSSRASETQYF
>TRBV3-1|TRBJ2-7|TRBD2|few
TGTGCCAGCAGCCAAGGCGGGAGGAGATACGAGCAGTACTTC
CASSQGGRRYEQYF
>TRBV20-1|TRBJ1-5|TRBD1|NA
TGCAGTGCTAGGAGGACAGGGGGCACAAATCAGCCCCAGCATTTT
CSARRTGGTNQPQHF
>TRBV5-1|TRBJ2-2|NA|many
TGCGCCAGCAGCTTGAGGCAGGGGAACACCGGGGAGCTGTTTTTT
CASSLRQGNTGELFF
>TRBV7-3|TRBJ2-7|NA|many
TGTGCCAGCAGCCTCCAAGGGGCGGAGTATTCCTACGAGCAGTACTTC
CASSLQGAEYSYEQYF
>TRBV7-3|TRBJ2-1|TRBD1|few
TGTGCCAGCAGCTTTGGGGACAGGTACAATGAGCAGTTCTTC
CASSFGDRYNEQFF
>TRBV19|TRBJ1-1|NA|NA
TGTGCCAGTAGTCTCGTCGGCCCTGGGAAGGGGAACACTGAAGCTTTCTTT
CASSLVGPGKGNTEAFF
>TRBV7-9|TRBJ2-1|TRBD2|NA
TGTGCCAGCAGCTATGACGGGACTATCCTCTACAATGAGCAGTTCTTC
CASSYDGTILYNEQFF
>TRBV3-1|TRBJ2-7|NA|NA
TGTGCCAGCAGCTACGGGACACCAGCCTACGAGCAGTACTTC
CASSYGTPAYEQYF
>TRBV5-5|TRBJ2-7|TRBD2|many
TGTGCCAGCAGCCACGGACTAGCGGGAGAGTACGAGCAGTACTTC
CASSHGLAGEYEQYF
>TRBV20-1|TRBJ2-7|NA|many
TGCAGTGCTAGAGATCTTTACACCTCCTACGAGCAGTACTTC
CSARDLYTSYEQYF
>TRBV6-2/TRBV6-3|TRBJ1-2|TRBD1|NA
TGTGCCAGCAAGGACAGGGGCCGTCCTCCTAACTATGGCTACACCTTC
CASKDRGRPPNYGYTF
>TRBV6-1|TRBJ2-1|TRBD2|many
TGTGCCAGCAGTGACGGAGAGGGACTACTATACAATGAGCAGTTCTTC
CASSDGEGLLYNEQFF
>TRBV24-1|TRBJ1-1|NA|NA
TGTGCCACCAGTGACCCGCGGACGGCGAACACTGAAGCTTTCTTT
CATSDPRTANTEAFF
>TRBV2|TRBJ1-3|NA|many
TGTGCCAGCAGTGAAGGACGGCACTCTGGAAACACCATATATTTT
CASSEGRHSGNTIYF
>TRBV7-2|TRBJ1-2|NA|many
TGTGCCAGCAGCCCGCCCGGGGGGGGCGAGGTTTATGGCTACACCTTC
CASSPPGGGEVYGYTF
>TRBV28|TRBJ2-3|NA|many
TGTGCCAGCAGACAGGGTTTGATAGATACGCAGTATTTT
CASRQGLIDTQYF
>TRBV12-3/TRBV12-4|TRBJ2-3|NA|many
TGTGCCAGCAGCCCCGTGGCCACAGATACGCAGTATTTT
CASSPVATDTQYF
>TRBV27|TRBJ1-1|NA|many
TGTGCCAGCAGTTTAAGGACACCCACTGAAGCTTTCTTT
CASSLRTPTEAFF
>TRBV10-3|TRBJ2-1|NA|many
TGTGCCATCAGGCCGGCTTCCAGCTCCTACAATGAGCAGTTCTTC
CAIRPASSSYNEQFF
>TRBV24-1|TRBJ2-3|NA|few
TGTGCCACCAGTGATCCAGGGATGGATACGCAGTATTTT
CATSDPGMDTQYF
>TRBV29-1|TRBJ2-1|TRBD2|NA
TGCAGCGTTAGAAACTGGACTAGCGGAAGTGAGCAGTTCTTC
CSVRNWTSGSEQFF
>TRBV29-1|TRBJ1-2|NA|NA
TGCAGCGTTGAGGCAGGGTACTATGGCTACACCTTC
CSVEAGYYGYTF
>TRBV5-1|TRBJ1-6|NA|NA
TGCGCCAGCAGCTTGGGGGCAGCTAATAATTCACCCCTCCACTTT
CASSLGAANNSPLHF
>TRBV18|TRBJ2-5|TRBD1|many
TGTGCCAGCTCCCCCAGCACAGGGGCCGAGACCCAGTACTTC
CASSPSTGAETQYF
>TRBV30|TRBJ1-3|NA|few
TGTGCCATCTCCAGGTTCCTCTCTGGAAACACCATATATTTT
CAISRFLSGNTIYF
>TRBV12-3/TRBV12-4|TRBJ2-7|NA|NA
TGTGCCAGCAGTTTTAGGAGGGACCCCTACGAGCAGTACTTC
CASSFRRDPYEQYF
>TRBV19|TRBJ1-1|NA|NA
TGTGCCAGTAGTCGCCGGGGGAAATCGTCTGCTGAAGCTTTCTTT
CASSRRGKSSAEAFF
>TRBV12-3/TRBV12-4|TRBJ2-4|TRBD2|many
TGTGCCAGCAGTCTTGGGACTAGCGGAATAGCCAAAAACATTCAGTACTTC
CASSLGTSGIAKNIQYF
>TRBV20-1|TRBJ2-1|NA|few
TGCAGTGCTAGACCGCTCCTTGAGCAGTTCTTC
CSARPLLEQFF
>TRBV7-2|TRBJ1-5|NA|many
TGTGCCAGCAGTCCCGTTCAGCATCGTCAGCCCCAGCATTTT
CASSPVQHRQPQHF
>TRBV27|TRBJ2-7|TRBD1|few
TGTGCCAGCAGCCCAGGGACAGGGGTGGTATCCTACGAGCAGTACTTC
CASSPGTGVVSYEQYF
>TRBV5-4|TRBJ2-5|NA|few
TGTGCCAGCTCCCGCAGATTAGCTCTCCAAGAGACCCAGTACTTC
CASSRRLALQETQYF
>TRBV10-3|TRBJ2-7|NA|many
TGTGCCATCAGTGATGCTGGGCTCGAGCAGTACTTC
CAISDAGLEQYF
>TRBV6-1|TRBJ2-7|NA|many
TGTGCCAGCAGTGAATCCGGAATGGACTATATAATGCAGTACTTC
CASSESGMDYIMQYF
>TRBV2|TRBJ1-5|TRBD1|many
TGTGCCAGCAGTGTTTTAGGGACAGGGATTCAGCCCCAGCATTTT
CASSVLGTGIQPQHF
>TRBV30|TRBJ1-2|NA|many
TGTGCCTGGAGATCCCTCGACGGAAACTATGGCTACACCTTC
CAWRSLDGNYGYTF
>TRBV30|TRBJ2-3|TRBD2|few
TGTGCCTGGGCCGGGACTAGCGGGACCAGCACAGATACGCAGTATTTT
CAWAGTSGTSTDTQYF
>TRBV2|TRBJ1-5|NA|many
TGTGCCAGCAGAGCCGACGGGGACAATCAGCCCCAGCATTTT
CASRADGDNQPQHF
>TRBV10-3|TRBJ2-1|NA|NA
TGTGCCATCAGTGACAACTACAATGAGCAGTTCTTC
CAISDNYNEQFF
>TRBV7-9|TRBJ1-3|NA|few
TGTGCCAGCAGCCCACGAAGGTTTGGCCCCTCTGGAAACACCATATATTTT
CASSPRRFGPSGNTIYF
>TRBV18|TRBJ2-7|NA|NA
TGTGCCAGCTCACCACCGGGTTTAGGACTACACTCCTACGAGCAGTACTTC
CASSPPGLGLHSYEQYF
>TRBV15|TRBJ1-2|TRBD1|few
TGTGCCACCGCCCCTGGGACAGGGGGCTCAGCTAACTATGGCTACACCTTC
CATAPGTGGSANYGYTF
>TRBV7-2|TRBJ2-3|TRBD2|many
TGTGCCAGCCTGGGGGGACTAGCGACAGATACGCAGTATTTT
CASLGGLATDTQYF
>TRBV2|TRBJ2-7|NA|many
TGTGCCAGCTGGGCGGGGGCCGAGCAGTACTTC
CASWAGAEQYF